The entry below gives a single TCR beta chain sequence along with its context. As yet, its antigen is unknown. This sample stems from a study of vaccination effects on CD4 cells after COVID-19. Trimming cost V 5 bases and J 4 bases, with 11 bases left between them. CDR1 is MNHEY and CDR2 is SMNVEV in the germline V gene (reference sequence). The CDR3 extends over 14 amino acids. ViraFEST assay sequencing came after antigen-specific CD4+ T cells were expanded with viral peptide pools. The culture ran for around ten days before CD4+ T cells were isolated. The vaccine given was either BNT162b2 or mRNA-1273, in two doses. Some clones are missing from TCRdb's copy, which holds only in-frame ones; the method was immunoSEQ multiplex PCR. The top ten clones hold roughly 12% of a sample with roughly 32,000 clones, approximately 75% of them seen once.

The sequence was obtained from a human donor who received a COVID-19 vaccine. The chain combines TRBV27 with TRBJ2-2; no firm D call. The material was CD4+ T cells from PBMCs cultured with HCoV-229E spike peptides, obtained after COVID-19 vaccination. The DNA of the CDR3 is TGTGCCAGCAGTGTTATCGGGTTCACCGGGGAGCTGTTTTTT. It yields the protein CASSVIGFTGELFF.